What follows are 18 T cell receptor beta chains derived from one specimen sequenced in a study of metastatic and nonmetastatic thyroid tumors (dated by TCRdb to 2018 to 2021). None of the patients had been given any treatment before thyroid surgery. The library was obtained by PCR. The sample was run on an Illumina HiSeq 4000. Using fastp at Q25 and MiXCR, TCRdb reprocessed the public reads and kept productive beta chains. A total of 33,000 or so clones appear in this sample, 7.4% of them only once. Together, the top ten hold 35% to 50% of the sample. Sequencing was done on a sample of blood. These receptors came from a female donor with papillary thyroid cancer or a benign thyroid nodule (not recorded which). Some clones in this sample may be carry-over from other donors' samples.

This clone was found many times. This chain joins TRBV5-1 and TRBJ2-1; D gene unclear. Per germline, CDR1 SGHRS and CDR2 YFSETQ. The CDR3 is 15 residues long. Trimming pared 0 bases from V and 1 base from J, leaving 8 bases between. The CDR3 DNA sequence: TGCGCCAGCAGCTTGGATGACCCATCCTACAATGAGCAGTTCTTC. Residues: CASSLDDPSYNEQFF.

This clone was recorded at least ten times. The V gene is TRBV6-5, the J gene TRBJ2-5; maybe TRBD2 (6 bases). V lost 2 bases and J lost 5, with 18 bases in between. This CDR3 is built from 16 residues. Germline lookup yields CDR1 MNHEY and CDR2 SVGAGI. The CDR3 reads CASSYNPGTPRETQYF. CDR3 coding DNA: TGTGCCAGCAGTTACAACCCAGGGACTCCGAGGGAGACCCAGTACTTC.

There are many counts of this clone. The chain combines TRBV9 with TRBJ2-1; 7 nucleotides agree with TRBD2. Germline-derived CDR1 and CDR2 are SGDLS and YYNGEE. The CDR3 loop spans 15 amino acids. The V segment lost 4 bases and the J segment 5 bases; nucleotides outside the gene matches: 9. This CDR3 is CASSQWGGPNNEQFF. The CDR3 DNA reads as TGTGCCAGCAGCCAGTGGGGAGGGCCGAACAATGAGCAGTTCTTC.

This clone was counted at least ten times. The V gene is TRBV30, the J gene TRBJ1-2, with D perhaps matching TRBD1 (6 bases). Germline lookup yields CDR1 GTSNPN and CDR2 SVGIG (reference sequence). V lost 2 bases and J 7 bases, leaving 17 bases between the germline ends. The CDR3 spans 14 residues. The CDR3 DNA follows: TGTGCCTGGAGTTTAGGGGGAAATTTGGGTGGCTACACCTTC. Protein product: CAWSLGGNLGGYTF.

The sample holds many counts of this clone. The chain uses TRBV12-3 or TRBV12-4 and TRBJ2-7; 10 bases fit TRBD1. The CDR3 is 17 residues long. V trimming: 5 bases; J trimming: 3 bases; junction bases outside the gene matches: 13. CDR3 in DNA: TGTGCCAGCAGTCTCGGAGGCGGGACAGGGGAGTTCTACGAGCAGTACTTC. This translates into CASSLGGGTGEFYEQYF.

This clone appeared many times. V gene TRBV19 combines with J gene TRBJ2-3, with 9 positions matching TRBD2. Per the germline V gene, CDR1 is LNHDA and CDR2 is SQIVND (reference sequence). CDR3 length: 14 amino acids. The ends lost 3 bases at V and 6 bases at J; junction bases unmatched: 4. The CDR3 spells CASSIEREVDTQYF. CDR3 DNA sequence: TGTGCCAGTAGTATTGAGCGGGAGGTGGATACGCAGTATTTT.

This clone was recorded many times. The chain combines TRBV19 with TRBJ2-7; no clear D. Trimming took 2 bases from V and 1 from J, leaving 12 bases between them. This CDR3 is 15 amino acids long. Germline CDR1 is LNHDA and CDR2 is SQIVND (reference sequence). CDR3 region: CASSIRIGLSYEQYF. Written as DNA, the CDR3 is TGTGCCAGTAGTATAAGAATTGGATTATCCTACGAGCAGTACTTC.

The table lists this clone with many counts. This sequence joins TRBV5-1 and TRBJ2-7; D is ambiguous. V dropped 0 bases and J dropped 4 bases, with 8 bases sitting between them. Germline V gene data show CDR1 as SGHRS and CDR2 as YFSETQ. The CDR3 consists of 13 residues. In nucleotides, the CDR3 is TGCGCCAGCAGCTTGGTACTTAGGTACGAGCAGTACTTC. It codes for CASSLVLRYEQYF. Supplemented by reference TRBV5-1 and TRBJ2-7, the full variable domain reads KAGVTQTPRYLIKTRGQQVTLSCSPISGHRSVSWYQQTPGQGLQFLFEYFSETQRNKGNFPGRFSGRQFSNSRSEMNVSTLELGDSALYLCASSLVLRYEQYFGPGTRLTVT.

This clone is judged medium-sized. The rearrangement joins TRBV24-1 to TRBJ2-1; 14 bases map to TRBD2. CDR3 size: 16 residues. Germline assignment: CDR1 KGHDR and CDR2 SFDVKD. V dropped 4 bases and J dropped 6; count of bases not matched to a gene: 4. The CDR3 reads CATSDPGLAGGNEQFF. CDR3 nucleotide sequence: TGTGCCACCAGTGACCCCGGACTAGCGGGAGGCAATGAGCAGTTCTTC.

Concerning this clone: Just one base apart from a much larger clone, this may be a read error. The chain employs TRBV18 and TRBJ2-3; 9 bases match TRBD1. This CDR3 region has 15 residues. The junction had 5 bases not matched to a gene; V was cut back by 3 bases and J by 4 bases. Germline assignment: CDR1 KGHSH and CDR2 LQKENI. CDR3 residues: CASSPGTGMSDTQYF. DNA of the CDR3: TGTGCCAGCTCACCCGGGACAGGGATGTCAGATACGCAGTATTTT.

This clone was detected ten times or more. The chain has TRBV6-2 or TRBV6-3 and TRBJ1-5; D gene unclear. V was shortened by 2 bases and J by 7 bases, with 12 bases between the two germline ends. CDR3 size: 14 residues. Germline loops: CDR1 MNHEY, CDR2 SVGEGT. Here the CDR3 reads CASSYTQLRQPQHF. The CDR3 DNA is TGTGCCAGCAGTTACACGCAGTTGAGACAGCCCCAGCATTTT.

The sample holds a few counts of this clone. The rearrangement joins TRBV6-1 to TRBJ1-4, with D perhaps TRBD1 (5 bases). CDR1 is MNHNS and CDR2 is SASEGT in the germline V gene. There are 16 residues in the CDR3. Trimming took off 5 bases at V and 6 bases at J, with 19 bases between the two ends. CDR3 amino acids: CASSPRWATGYEKLFF. Here the CDR3 DNA reads TGTGCCAGCAGTCCACGGTGGGCAACAGGCTATGAAAAACTGTTTTTT.

In this sample, this clone turned up a few times. An end of the junction differs from the germline gene, which may be a read error. V is TRBV6-1 and J is TRBJ1-1; perhaps TRBD1 as D (6 bases). This CDR3 is built from 17 residues. CDR1 and CDR2 from the germline V gene are MNHNS and SASEGT. The chain's CDR3 is CASSKGVQAYSNTEAFF. CDR3 nucleotide sequence: TGTGCCAGCAGTAAGGGGGTACAGGCCTACTCGAACACTGAAGCCTTCTTT.

This clone was found a few times. A much bigger clone sits one base away, suggesting this may be a read error. The sample carries other DNA sequences with the same CDR3. The genes are TRBV15 and TRBJ2-7, with D perhaps being TRBD1 or TRBD2 (5 bases each). From germline, CDR1 is LNHNV and CDR2 YYDKDF (reference sequence). The CDR3 totals 14 residues. CDR3 residues: CATSRTRDRCEQYF. The CDR3 DNA reads as TGTGCCACCAGCAGAACCCGGGACCGCTGCGAGCAATACTTC.

For this clone: This may arise from a read error, as a much more abundant clone is one base away. The rearrangement uses TRBV2 and TRBJ1-1; 8 bases match TRBD1. CDR3 length: 14 residues. Germline V gene sequence: CDR1 SNHLY, CDR2 FYNNEI. CDR3 sequence (DNA): TGTACCAGCAGGCCCCGGACAGGGTACACTGAAGCTTTCTTT. Amino acids: CTSRPRTGYTEAFF.

Many counts were recorded for this clone. The chain joins TRBV9 to TRBJ2-1; TRBD2 aligns across 7 bases. CDR1 and CDR2 from the germline V gene are SGDLS and YYNGEE. Trimming cost V 3 bases and J 6 bases; bases outside gene matches: 12. This CDR3 has 16 residues. The CDR3 reads CASSARTSKVANEQFF. In nucleotides, the CDR3 is TGTGCCAGCAGCGCAAGGACTAGTAAGGTTGCCAATGAGCAGTTCTTC.

This clone has at least ten counts. The chain links TRBV7-9 to TRBJ2-3; 7 bases agree with TRBD1. This CDR3 has 14 residues. After removal of 3 bases from V and 0 bases from J, the junction contained 0 bases not matched to a gene. Per germline, CDR1 SEHNR and CDR2 FQNEAQ (reference sequence). CDR3 in DNA: TGTGCCAGCAGCTTGGGACAGAGCACAGATACGCAGTATTTT. Translated: CASSLGQSTDTQYF.

This clone was counted at least ten times. This rearrangement joins TRBV3-1 to TRBJ1-2; D may be TRBD1 (6 bases). Looked up from germline, CDR1 is LGHDT and CDR2 is YNNKEL (reference sequence). V was clipped by 1 base and J by 8 bases, with 17 bases between them. The CDR3 is 15 amino acids. The CDR3 coding sequence is TGTGCCAGCAGCCAAGGTTTCGGGGGGCCAGGCGGCTACACCTTC. Translating gives CASSQGFGGPGGYTF.